Following are 13 T cell receptor beta chains from one sample sequenced in a study of CD4+ T cells in melanoma. The data were produced by immunoSEQ multiplex PCR, yet TCRdb's version contains in-frame clones alone and is incomplete. The sample comprises tens of thousands of clones, over 60% of which are singletons, and around 5% rests with the top ten. The specimen sequenced was tumor tissue. These receptors all come from a human donor with melanoma.

Concerning this clone itself: This may arise from a read error, as a much more abundant clone is one base away. The rearrangement joins TRBV11-2 to TRBJ2-5; D tentatively fits TRBD1 or TRBD2 (5 bases each). The CDR3 runs to 17 residues. Germline V CDR1 and CDR2: SGHAT, FQNNGV. CDR3 residues: CASSLGAARDGQGTQYF. DNA of the CDR3: TGTGCCAGCAGCTTAGGTGCAGCTCGGGACGGTCAAGGGACCCAGTACTTC. Full variable domain (missing parts from reference TRBV11-2 and TRBJ2-5): EAGVAQSPRYKIIEKRQSVAFWCNPISGHATLYWYQQILGQGPKLLIQFQNNGVVDDSQLPKDRFSAERLKGVDSTLKIQPAKLEDSAVYLCASSLGAARDGQGTQYFGPGTRLLVL.

This clone has a handful of counts. The V and J genes are TRBV7-8 and TRBJ2-2; maybe TRBD2 (6 bases). The CDR3 consists of 16 residues. Germline V gene lookup returns CDR1 SGHVS and CDR2 FQNEAQ. V lost 0 bases and J lost 6, with 14 bases in between. This CDR3 is CASSLAPLAIPGELFF. The CDR3 DNA reads as TGTGCCAGCAGCTTAGCTCCCCTAGCGATCCCCGGGGAGCTGTTTTTT.

J is TRBJ2-3 and V is TRBV29-1, with D perhaps matching TRBD2 (6 bases). The germline CDR1 and CDR2 sequences are SQVTM and ANQGSEA. Deletions cut 3 bases from V and 2 bases from J, with 12 bases between. The CDR3 sequence is 14 residues long. For the CDR3, the DNA is TGCAGCGTTGAGGCTAGCGTGGTCACAGATACGCAGTATTTT. Translated, it gives CSVEASVVTDTQYF.

This clone was counted only a few times. The chain has TRBV20-1 and TRBJ1-2; D uncertain. This CDR3 has 11 amino acids. The germline V gene has CDR1 DFQATT and CDR2 SNEGSKA (reference sequence). V lost 7 bases, J lost 6 bases, and 12 bases lay in between. Here the CDR3 reads CSGWSVNGYTF. CDR3 bases: TGCAGTGGATGGTCAGTCAATGGCTACACCTTC.

In DNA form, the CDR3 reads TGTGCCAGCAGTGACCGGGGGGCAACTAATGAAAAACTGTTTTTT. As protein: CASSDRGATNEKLFF. The chain couples TRBV5-8 to TRBJ1-4; D perhaps matches TRBD1 (5 bases). This CDR3 comprises 15 residues. Germline V gene lookup returns CDR1 SGHTS and CDR2 YDEGEE. Trimming cost V 5 bases and J 0 bases, with 11 bases left between them.

The V call is TRBV20-1, the J call TRBJ1-2; no firm D call. Looked up from germline, CDR1 is DFQATT and CDR2 is SNEGSKA (reference sequence). The CDR3 runs to 8 residues. CDR3 sequence (DNA): TGCAGCGTCTATGGCTACACCTTC. It yields the protein CSVYGYTF.

This chain connects TRBV21-1 to TRBJ1-2; TRBD1, the table's D call, lacks a check against the DNA. TRBV21-1 is an annotated pseudogene. This CDR3 has 17 amino acids. The CDR3 region is CASSKHLPPGLNYGYTF. In DNA form, the CDR3 reads TGTGCCAGCAGCAAACACCTTCCCCCAGGGCTTAACTATGGCTACACCTTC.

The V call is TRBV6-5, the J call TRBJ1-5; D gene uncertain. The CDR3 has 15 amino acids. Germline assignment: CDR1 MNHEY and CDR2 SVGAGI. The V end was cut by 0 bases, the J end by 2 bases, with 8 bases between. The CDR3 region has the DNA TGTGCCAGCAGTTACTCCATATTAGGCAATCAGCCCCAGCATTTT. It is translated as CASSYSILGNQPQHF.

J is TRBJ2-1 and V is TRBV14; D gene unclear. Germline-derived CDR1 and CDR2 are SGHDN and FVKESK. The CDR3 totals 12 residues. V gave up 4 bases and J gave up 6 bases, with 7 bases separating them. The CDR3 sequence: CASSPRINEQFF. The CDR3 DNA reads as TGTGCCAGCAGCCCTCGAATCAATGAGCAGTTCTTC.

This chain links TRBV5-6 with TRBJ1-2, with 7 bases lining up with TRBD1. CDR3 length: 14 amino acids. V was pared by 2 bases and J by 0 bases, with 1 base of the junction left unmatched. The germline CDR1 and CDR2 sequences are SGHDT and YYEEEE. CDR3 protein: CASSFGQANYGYTF. The DNA for the CDR3 is TGTGCCAGCAGCTTCGGACAGGCTAACTATGGCTACACCTTC.

In its sample, this clone was seen many times. The rearrangement links TRBV5-1 to TRBJ1-2, with 10 bases aligning to TRBD1. This CDR3 comprises 16 residues. Germline V gene lookup returns CDR1 SGHRS and CDR2 YFSETQ. V dropped 0 bases and J dropped 3; count of bases not matched to a gene: 5. The CDR3 DNA sequence: TGCGCCAGCAGCTTGGCCTTTGGGACAGGGGACTATGGCTACACCTTC. It specifies CASSLAFGTGDYGYTF.

The V gene is TRBV13, the J gene TRBJ1-2; 8 bases fit TRBD1. CDR3 length: 20 amino acids. Germline CDR1 reads PRHDT; CDR2 reads FYEKMQ (reference sequence). V shed 1 base and J 4 bases; nucleotides not matched to a gene: 20. The CDR3 region has the DNA TGTGCCAGCAGCTTAGAGCGGGGGGACAGGCCCTTTTGGACTAGCTATGGCTACACCTTC. Translating it yields CASSLERGDRPFWTSYGYTF. Complete variable domain (other parts from reference TRBV13 and TRBJ1-2): AAGVIQSPRHLIKEKRETATLKCYPIPRHDTVYWYQQGPGQDPQFLISFYEKMQSDKGSIPDRFSAQQFSDYHSELNMSSLELGDSALYFCASSLERGDRPFWTSYGYTFGSGTRLTVV.

The chain couples TRBV7-2 to TRBJ1-1; 7 bases agree with TRBD1. This CDR3 is 15 amino acids long. CDR1 and CDR2 (germline): SGHTA, FQGNSA. After removal of 2 bases from V and 1 base from J, the junction contained 4 bases not matched to a gene. CDR3 coding DNA: TGTGCCAGCAGCTTATCCGCAGGGGGGAACACTGAAGCTTTCTTT. As protein: CASSLSAGGNTEAFF.